This TCR beta chain was captured in a study of molecular identifiers for immune sequencing clone quantification. Sorted inputs of roughly 19,000 to 1,100,000 cells, with 10%, 30% or 50% RNA, yielded naive CD8 libraries. Researchers sorted naive CD8 T cells as cells that were CD8+CD4-CCR7+CD45RA+. TCRdb re-analysed the PCR reads in MiXCR, keeping a single row per CDR3 protein. The repertoire holds roughly 320,000 distinct CDR3 sequences, roughly a quarter seen once, with around 0.74% in the top ten. CDR3 size: 13 residues. Trimming removed 0 bases from V and 4 bases from J, with 6 bases in between. The V gene's germline CDR1 is LGHNA and CDR2 YSLEER. Overall study findings and caveats: Detection of one spiked Jurkat cell's TCR RNA reportedly worked in 1 million or so naive cells.

This clonotype was counted a few times. What it recognizes is unknown. The sample was naive CD8+ T cells from blood, with Jurkat cell RNA spiked in. Specified subset: FACS-sorted CD8+CD4-CCR7+CD45RA+ naive T cells. The chain has TRBV4-3 and TRBJ1-2, with D hard to call. The TCR comes from a human donor in good health. Some libraries in this study had Jurkat cell RNA spiked in. The CDR3 region has the DNA TGCGCCAGCAGCCAAGAAAGGTCCTATGGCTACACCTTC. Its translation: CASSQERSYGYTF.